This T cell receptor beta chain was found in a study of PD-1 blockade in classical Hodgkin lymphoma. Time point given: newly diagnosed, previously untreated cHL patient sample. Germline V gene sequence: CDR1 MNHEY, CDR2 SVGAGI. CDR3 length equals 13 residues. V dropped 2 bases and J dropped 7 bases, with 11 bases sitting between them. TCRdb keeps only in-frame clones here, not all; method: immunoSEQ multiplex PCR. The data show tens of thousands of clones, around 94% seen once. Material: peripheral blood mononuclear cells (PBMCs). This clonotype was obtained from a human donor with classical Hodgkin lymphoma. V is TRBV6-5 and J is TRBJ2-5; D gene uncertain. CDR3 nucleotides: TGTGCCAGCAGTTACAAACACGCCGGGACCCAGTACTTC. It encodes CASSYKHAGTQYF.